This T cell receptor beta chain stems from a study of shared clonotypes between healthy human individuals. Study-level results: A limitation of the genetic and exposure-history diversity represented arose from few donors.

Ten immunoSEQ deep assay plates were used to sequence the DNA of unsorted PBMCs. Using immunoSEQ multiplex PCR, the repertoire was profiled, and TCRdb retains in-frame clones only, with some absent. The sample has under 600,000 clones, 70% to 80% seen once. Recent acute infections and vaccinations were absent in the healthy HIV-negative adult donors. V was pared by 6 bases and J by 1 base, with 4 bases of the junction left unmatched. Germline V gene data show CDR1 as SQVTM and CDR2 as ANQGSEA. This CDR3 contains 13 residues. For this clone: Its specificity is not known. The same CDR3 can be traced to other DNA sequences in this sample.

Sequencing was performed on PBMCs. The chain joins TRBV29-1 to TRBJ1-1, with 8 positions matching TRBD1. The TCR sequence derives from a woman in her thirties or forties in good health. Some clones in this sample may be carry-over from other donors' samples. This CDR3 is CSVETGANTEAFF. CDR3 nucleotide sequence: TGCAGCGTGGAGACAGGGGCGAACACTGAAGCTTTCTTT.